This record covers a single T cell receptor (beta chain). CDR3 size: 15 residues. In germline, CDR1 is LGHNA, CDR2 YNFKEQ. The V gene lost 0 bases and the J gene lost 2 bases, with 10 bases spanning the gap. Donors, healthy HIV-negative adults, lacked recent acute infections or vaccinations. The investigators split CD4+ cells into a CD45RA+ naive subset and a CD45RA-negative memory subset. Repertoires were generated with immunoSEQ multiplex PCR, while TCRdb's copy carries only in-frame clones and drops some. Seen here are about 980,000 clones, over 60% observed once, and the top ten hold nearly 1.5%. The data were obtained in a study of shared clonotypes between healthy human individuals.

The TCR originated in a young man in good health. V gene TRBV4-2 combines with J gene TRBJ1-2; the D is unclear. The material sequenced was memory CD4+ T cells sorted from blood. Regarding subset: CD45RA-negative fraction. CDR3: CASSQDLQLNYGYTF. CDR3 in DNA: TGTGCCAGCAGCCAAGACTTACAGCTCAACTATGGCTACACCTTC.